Here is one T cell receptor beta chain with its context. Using immunoSEQ multiplex PCR, the repertoire was profiled, and TCRdb retains in-frame clones only, with some absent. The top ten clones hold approximately 6.2% of a sample with some 50,000 clones, 90% of them seen once. The sample originates from a study of blood T cell repertoires in COVID-19. Study in general: From T cells, B-cell-depleted T cells, or PBMCs came the material, which was cDNA or gDNA.

Looked up from germline, CDR1 is SGHTA and CDR2 is FQGTGA. V was clipped by 3 bases and J by 6 bases, with 18 bases between them. The CDR3 totals 16 residues. The J gene is TRBJ2-1, the V gene TRBV7-3; D is possibly TRBD2 (6 bases). This receptor was obtained from a man aged 40-49 years with acute or convalescent COVID-19. The material sequenced was peripheral blood. The CDR3 sequence is CASSLTPTGSTNEQFF. CDR3 nucleotide sequence: TGTGCCAGCAGCTTGACTCCTACCGGGAGTACCAATGAGCAGTTCTTC.